This entry describes one T cell receptor beta chain. This entry is derived from a study of blood T cell repertoires in COVID-19. Study-level background: Collection of acute and convalescent COVID-19 samples took place in the United States, Italy and Spain.

This CDR3 comprises 13 residues. The germline V and J ends were trimmed by 10 bases and 0 bases, with 12 bases remaining between them. In germline, CDR1 is SNHLY, CDR2 FYNNEI. The Seattle patients, enrolled during active infection, were followed longitudinally. Data came from immunoSEQ multiplex PCR; TCRdb stores just in-frame clones and leaves some out. The top ten hold roughly 2% of the sample, which has 300,000 to 450,000 clones, 80% to 90% seen once. Source material: peripheral blood. The V gene is TRBV2, the J gene TRBJ1-1, with unresolved D. The clonotype was recovered from a woman aged 60-75 years with COVID-19, enrolled during active disease. The CDR3 region is CATRFALNTEAFF. As DNA, the CDR3 is TGTGCCACCCGGTTTGCGCTGAACACTGAAGCTTTCTTT.